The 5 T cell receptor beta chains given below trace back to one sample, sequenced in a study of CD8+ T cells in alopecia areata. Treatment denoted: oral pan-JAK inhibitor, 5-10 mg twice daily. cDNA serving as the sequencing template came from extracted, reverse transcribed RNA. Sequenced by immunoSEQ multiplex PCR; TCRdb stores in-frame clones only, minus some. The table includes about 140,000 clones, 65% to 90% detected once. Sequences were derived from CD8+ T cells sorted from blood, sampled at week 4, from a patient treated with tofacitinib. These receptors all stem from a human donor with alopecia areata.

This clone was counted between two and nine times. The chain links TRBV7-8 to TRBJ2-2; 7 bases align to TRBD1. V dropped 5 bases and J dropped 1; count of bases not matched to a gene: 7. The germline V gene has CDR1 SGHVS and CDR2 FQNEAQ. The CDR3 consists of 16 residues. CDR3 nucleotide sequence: TGTGCCAGCAGCCCCGGGACAGCCTTGAACACCGGGGAGCTGTTTTTT. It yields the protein CASSPGTALNTGELFF.

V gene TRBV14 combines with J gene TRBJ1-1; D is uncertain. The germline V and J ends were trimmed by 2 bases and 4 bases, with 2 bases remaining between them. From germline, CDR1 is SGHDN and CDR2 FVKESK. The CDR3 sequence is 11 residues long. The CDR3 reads CASSQSTEAFF. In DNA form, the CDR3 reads TGTGCCAGCAGCCAAAGCACTGAAGCTTTCTTT.

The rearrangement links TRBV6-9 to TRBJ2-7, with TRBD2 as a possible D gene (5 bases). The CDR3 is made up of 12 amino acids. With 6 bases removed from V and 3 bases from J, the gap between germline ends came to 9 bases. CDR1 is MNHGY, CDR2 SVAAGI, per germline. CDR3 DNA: TGTGCCAGCAGCCCACGGGGCTACGAGCAGTACTTC. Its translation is CASSPRGYEQYF.

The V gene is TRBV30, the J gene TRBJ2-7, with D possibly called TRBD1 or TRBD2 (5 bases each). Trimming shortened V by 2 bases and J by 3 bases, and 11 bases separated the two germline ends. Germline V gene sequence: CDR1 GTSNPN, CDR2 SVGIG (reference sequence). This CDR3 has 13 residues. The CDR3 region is CAWSMAGGYEQYF. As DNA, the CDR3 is TGTGCCTGGAGTATGGCTGGGGGCTACGAGCAGTACTTC.

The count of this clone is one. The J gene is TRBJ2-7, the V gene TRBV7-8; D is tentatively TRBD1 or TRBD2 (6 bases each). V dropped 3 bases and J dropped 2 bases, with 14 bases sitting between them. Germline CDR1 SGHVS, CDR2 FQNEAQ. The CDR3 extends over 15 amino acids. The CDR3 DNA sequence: TGTGCCAGCAGCTTTTCCCGGGGGCCTGCCTACGAGCAGTACTTC. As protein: CASSFSRGPAYEQYF.